This T cell receptor beta chain derives from a study of Ad26.COV2.S vaccination and SARS-CoV-2 variants. About the research overall: Dosing was one shot or two shots 56 days apart.

Germline CDR1 LGHDT, CDR2 YNNKEL (reference sequence). The junction had 11 bases not matched to a gene; V was cut back by 4 bases and J by 7 bases. CDR3 length: 16 amino acids. The method was immunoSEQ multiplex PCR; TCRdb's version includes in-frame clones alone and lacks a portion of them. The sample has about 350,000 clones, about 85% seen once. Treatment reported: some 20 received Ad26.COV2.S at low or high dose, single or two shots; 5 received placebo; per-sample allocation not given. Sampling was performed 63 days after the first vaccine or placebo injection. Built on an Ad26 vector, the vaccine expressed Wuhan-strain SARS-CoV-2 spike.

The source material was peripheral blood, sampled in a trial of Ad26.COV2.S vaccine versus placebo. This chain joins TRBV3-1 (or the pseudogene TRBV3-2) and TRBJ2-7, with TRBD2 identical over 12 bases. The sequence came from a person aged 18-65 years who received the Ad26.COV2.S COVID-19 vaccine or a placebo. In nucleotides, the CDR3 is TGTGCCAGCAGCCCCGGACTAGCGGGGATCCCGGGAGAGCAGTACTTC. This codes for CASSPGLAGIPGEQYF.